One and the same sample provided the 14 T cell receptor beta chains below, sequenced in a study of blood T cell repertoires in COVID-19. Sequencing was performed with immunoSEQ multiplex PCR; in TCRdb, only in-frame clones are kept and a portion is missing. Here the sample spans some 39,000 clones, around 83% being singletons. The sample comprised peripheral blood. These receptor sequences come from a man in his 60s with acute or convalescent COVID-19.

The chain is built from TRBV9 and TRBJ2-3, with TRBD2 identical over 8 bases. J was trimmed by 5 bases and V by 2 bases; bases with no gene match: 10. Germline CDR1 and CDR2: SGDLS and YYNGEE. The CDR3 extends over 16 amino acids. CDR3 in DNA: TGTGCCAGCAGCGTTCGAACGGGGGGGCTTGGAGATACGCAGTATTTT. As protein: CASSVRTGGLGDTQYF.

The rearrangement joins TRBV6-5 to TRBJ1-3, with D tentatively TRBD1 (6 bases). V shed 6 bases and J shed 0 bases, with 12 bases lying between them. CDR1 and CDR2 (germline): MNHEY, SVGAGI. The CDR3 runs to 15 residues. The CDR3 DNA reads TGTGCCAGCAGACTCGGGACACTCTCTGGAAACACCATATATTTT. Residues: CASRLGTLSGNTIYF.

CDR3 in DNA: TGTGCCACCAGTGAGCGGGGGAGAGGGTCCAATCAGCCCCAGCATTTT. Translating it yields CATSERGRGSNQPQHF. The chain links TRBV24-1 to TRBJ1-5; D may be TRBD1 (5 bases). Deletions cut 4 bases from V and 3 bases from J, with 15 bases between. The CDR3 loop spans 16 amino acids. CDR1 and CDR2 from the germline V gene are KGHDR and SFDVKD.

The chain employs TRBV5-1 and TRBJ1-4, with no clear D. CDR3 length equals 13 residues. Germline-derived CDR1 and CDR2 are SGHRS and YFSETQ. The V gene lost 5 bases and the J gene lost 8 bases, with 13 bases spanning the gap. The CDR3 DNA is TGCGCCAGCAGAGGGAGCGGGAAGGAAAAACTGTTTTTT. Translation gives CASRGSGKEKLFF.

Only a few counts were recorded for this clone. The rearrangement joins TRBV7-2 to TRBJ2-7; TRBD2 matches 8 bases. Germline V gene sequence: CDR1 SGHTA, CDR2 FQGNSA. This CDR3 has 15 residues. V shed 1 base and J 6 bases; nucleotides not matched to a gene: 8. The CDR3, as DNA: TGTGCCAGCAGCTTAGAGTCCGGGGGGGCCTTCGAGCAGTACTTC. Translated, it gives CASSLESGGAFEQYF. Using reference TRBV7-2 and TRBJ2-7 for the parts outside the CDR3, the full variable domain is GAGVSQSPSNKVTEKGKDVELRCDPISGHTALYWYRQSLGQGLEFLIYFQGNSAPDKSGLPSDRFSAERTGGSVSTLTIQRTQQEDSAVYLCASSLESGGAFEQYFGPGTRLTVT.

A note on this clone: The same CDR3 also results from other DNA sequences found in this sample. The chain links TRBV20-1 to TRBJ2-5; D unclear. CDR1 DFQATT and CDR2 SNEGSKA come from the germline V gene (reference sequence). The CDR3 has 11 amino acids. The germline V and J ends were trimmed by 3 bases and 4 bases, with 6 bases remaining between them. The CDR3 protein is CSARGLETQYF. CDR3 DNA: TGCAGTGCTAGGGGCCTAGAGACCCAGTACTTC.

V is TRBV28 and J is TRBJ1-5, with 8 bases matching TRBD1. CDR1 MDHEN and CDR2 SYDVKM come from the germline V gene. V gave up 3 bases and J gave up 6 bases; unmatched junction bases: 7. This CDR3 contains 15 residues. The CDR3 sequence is CASSFPTGASQPQHF. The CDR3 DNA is TGTGCCAGCAGTTTCCCGACAGGGGCGAGTCAGCCCCAGCATTTT. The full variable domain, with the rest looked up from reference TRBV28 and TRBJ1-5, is DVKVTQSSRYLVKRTGEKVFLECVQDMDHENMFWYRQDPGLGLRLIYFSYDVKMKEKGDIPEGYSVSREKKERFSLILESASTNQTSMYLCASSFPTGASQPQHFGDGTRLSIL.

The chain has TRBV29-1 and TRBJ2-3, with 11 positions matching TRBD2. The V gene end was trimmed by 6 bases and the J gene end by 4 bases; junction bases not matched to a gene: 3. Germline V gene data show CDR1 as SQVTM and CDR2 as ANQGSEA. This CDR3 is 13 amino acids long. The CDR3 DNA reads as TGCAGCGTAACTAGCGGGAGCTCAGATACGCAGTATTTT. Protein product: CSVTSGSSDTQYF.

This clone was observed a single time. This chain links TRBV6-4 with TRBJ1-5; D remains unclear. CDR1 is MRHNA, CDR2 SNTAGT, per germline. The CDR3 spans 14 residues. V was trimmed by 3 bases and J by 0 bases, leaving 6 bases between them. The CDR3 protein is CASSEHYSNQPQHF. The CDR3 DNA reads TGTGCCAGCAGTGAACATTATAGCAATCAGCCCCAGCATTTT.

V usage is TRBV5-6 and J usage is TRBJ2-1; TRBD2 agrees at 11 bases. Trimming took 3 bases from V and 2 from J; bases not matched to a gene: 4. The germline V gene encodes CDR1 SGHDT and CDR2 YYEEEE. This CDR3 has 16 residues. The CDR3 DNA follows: TGTGCCAGCAGCTGGAAGACTAGCGGGGCCTACAATGAGCAGTTCTTC. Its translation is CASSWKTSGAYNEQFF.

The CDR3 here is CASTRTSGQETQYF. The CDR3 bases are TGTGCCAGCACCCGTACCAGCGGGCAAGAGACCCAGTACTTC. This rearrangement joins TRBV9 to TRBJ2-5, with D perhaps TRBD2 (6 bases). With 6 bases removed from V and 2 bases from J, the gap between germline ends came to 14 bases. This CDR3 has 14 residues. CDR1 is SGDLS, CDR2 YYNGEE, per germline.

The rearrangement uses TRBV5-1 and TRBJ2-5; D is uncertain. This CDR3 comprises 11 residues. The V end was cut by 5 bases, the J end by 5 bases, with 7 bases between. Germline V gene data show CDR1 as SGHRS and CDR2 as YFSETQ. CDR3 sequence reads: CASRGQETQYF. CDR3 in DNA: TGCGCCAGCAGGGGCCAGGAGACCCAGTACTTC.

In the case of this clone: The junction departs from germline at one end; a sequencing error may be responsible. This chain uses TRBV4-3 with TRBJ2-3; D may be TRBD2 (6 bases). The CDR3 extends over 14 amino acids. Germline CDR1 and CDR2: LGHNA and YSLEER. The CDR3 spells CASSQERLGGWVSF. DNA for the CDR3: TGCGCCAGCAGCCAAGAAAGGCTTGGGGGGTGGGTTTCTTTT.

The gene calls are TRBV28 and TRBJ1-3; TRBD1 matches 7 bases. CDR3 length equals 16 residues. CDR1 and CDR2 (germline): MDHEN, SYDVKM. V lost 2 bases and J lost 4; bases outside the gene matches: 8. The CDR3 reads CASSLPTGATGNTIYF. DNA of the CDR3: TGTGCCAGCAGTTTACCAACAGGGGCAACCGGAAACACCATATATTTT.